This is a list of T cell receptor beta chains from one sample in a study of T cell responses to AZD1222 COVID-19 vaccine. Clones were read by immunoSEQ multiplex PCR, and TCRdb kept only the in-frame ones, dropping some. This sample has fewer than 180,000 clones; under 95% occur once, and the top ten carry approximately 3.4%. The sequencing here drew on peripheral blood, taken 28 days after the second AZD1222 dose. Receptors originate from an adult who received the AZD1222 COVID-19 vaccine. CDR3s include the opening cysteine and the closing phenylalanine or tryptophan. D genes are given only for firm matches. For some rows the clone size is stated as once, few or many, or as a class when expanded; others skip it.

J | V | D | size | DNA | CDR3
TRBJ1-4 | TRBV6-5 | NA | NA | TGTGCCAGCAGTTCCGTGGGAGGTGTTGGAAAACTGTTTTTT | CASSSVGGVGKLFF
TRBJ1-2 | TRBV27 | TRBD1 | NA | TGTGCCAGCAGCGTCAGGAGGACAGGCGTAGGGTTTGGGGGTGGCTACACCTTC | CASSVRRTGVGFGGGYTF
TRBJ2-7 | TRBV7-9 | TRBD1 | NA | TGTGCCAGCAGCTTAGGACAGGGTAATCGTATCTACGAGCAGTACTTC | CASSLGQGNRIYEQYF
TRBJ2-1 | TRBV7-6 | NA | NA | TGTGCCAGCAGCCCGAGGAGTGGGGGCGGAGGCTCCTACAATGAGCAGTTCTTC | CASSPRSGGGGSYNEQFF
TRBJ1-1 | TRBV1 | NA | once | TGCACCAGCAGACCCGGACAGGGAAGGACTGAAGCTTTCTTT | CTSRPGQGRTEAFF
TRBJ2-1 | TRBV29-1 | TRBD2 | NA | TGCAGCGTTGACTGGGCTAGCGGCCACAATGAGCAGTTCTTC | CSVDWASGHNEQFF
TRBJ2-1 | TRBV7-6 | NA | NA | TGTGCCAGCAGCTTCAGAGGGGGCTTCACTAGCGGACCTCTTGATGAGCAGTTCTTC | CASSFRGGFTSGPLDEQFF
TRBJ1-2 | TRBV6-6 | TRBD1 | NA | TGTGCCAGCAGTCCACAGGGGGCCTCGTACTATGGCTACACCTTC | CASSPQGASYYGYTF
TRBJ1-2 | TRBV5-1 | TRBD1 | NA | TGCGCCAGCAGCCAAGGACAGGGGGTTAACTATGGCTACACCTTC | CASSQGQGVNYGYTF
TRBJ1-6 | TRBV6-5 | NA | NA | TGTGCCAGCGGACGACAGGAGGATAATTCACCCCTCCACTTT | CASGRQEDNSPLHF
TRBJ1-3 | TRBV27 | NA | NA | TGTGCCAGCAGTTTCTCCCCCCCCAGGGCCGGAAACACCATATATTTT | CASSFSPPRAGNTIYF
TRBJ2-7 | TRBV6-5 | TRBD1 | NA | TGTGCCAGCAGTTACACGGACAGGGACTACGAGCAGTACTTC | CASSYTDRDYEQYF
TRBJ2-3 | TRBV19 | NA | NA | TGTGCCAGTAGTTGGCCCGAGAGCACAGATACGCAGTATTTT | CASSWPESTDTQYF
TRBJ2-2 | TRBV11-2 | TRBD2 | NA | TGTGCCAGCAGCCAGGGACTAGCGGGACCCGGAACCGGGGAGCTGTTTTTT | CASSQGLAGPGTGELFF
TRBJ1-1 | TRBV27 | NA | NA | TGTGCCAGCAGTAAGGGGGTGGGGGCCGCTGAAGCTTTCTTT | CASSKGVGAAEAFF
TRBJ2-3 | TRBV19 | TRBD2 | NA | TGTGCCAGTAGTATGCGGGAGGGCCTGACAGATACGCAGTATTTT | CASSMREGLTDTQYF
TRBJ2-7 | TRBV30 | TRBD1 | NA | TGTGCCTGGAGTGTACAGGGGAACTACGAGCAGTACTTC | CAWSVQGNYEQYF
TRBJ2-2 | TRBV5-5 | NA | few | TGTGCCAGCAGCTTGGAGGCGGTGGGAGAGCTGTTTTTT | CASSLEAVGELFF
TRBJ2-7 | TRBV30 | NA | NA | TGTGCCGGGCGCCGGTCCGCCTACGAGCAGTACTTC | CAGRRSAYEQYF
TRBJ2-3 | TRBV27 | NA | NA | TGTGCCAGCAGTCTAGGACTCGGATTTTATACGCAGTATTTT | CASSLGLGFYTQYF
TRBJ2-3 | TRBV11-2 | NA | NA | TGTGCCAGCAGCTTAGTTGCGCAGTATTTT | CASSLVAQYF
TRBJ2-7 | TRBV4-3 | NA | NA | TGCGCCAGCAGCCAAGATTCAGGATCCTACGAGCAGTACTTC | CASSQDSGSYEQYF
TRBJ1-2 | TRBV28 | NA | NA | TGTGCCAGCAACCATAGGAGGTCGCACTATGGCTACACCTTC | CASNHRRSHYGYTF
TRBJ1-4 | TRBV4-2 | NA | NA | TGTGCCAGCAGCCAAGATGGGGGGAGCGGTGATGAAAAACTGTTTTTT | CASSQDGGSGDEKLFF
TRBJ1-2 | TRBV14 | TRBD1 | NA | TGTGCCAGCAGCCAAAACAGGGGTCTGGGCTATGGCTACACCTTC | CASSQNRGLGYGYTF
TRBJ2-1 | TRBV19 | TRBD2 | NA | TGTGCCAGTAGTATAAAGAGGGTAGCGGGAGCGGGTGGATTTAATGAGCAGTTCTTC | CASSIKRVAGAGGFNEQFF
TRBJ2-7 | TRBV7-9 | TRBD2 | NA | TGTGCCAGCAGCTTAGGTACCAGCGGGAGGGCCATAGACGAGCAGTACTTC | CASSLGTSGRAIDEQYF
TRBJ1-6 | TRBV28 | TRBD1 | NA | TGTGCCAGCAGTCCGCAGGGGGCCGGGTATAATTCACCCCTCCACTTT | CASSPQGAGYNSPLHF
TRBJ1-5 | TRBV27 | NA | NA | TGTGCCAGCAGTTTATCGGGGGGCTTGGGCAATCAGCCCCAGCATTTT | CASSLSGGLGNQPQHF
TRBJ1-1 | TRBV5-1 | NA | NA | TGCGCCAGCAGCTTGGCCACTCGGTATGACACTGAAGCTTTCTTT | CASSLATRYDTEAFF
TRBJ1-2 | TRBV5-8 | TRBD1 | NA | TGTGCCAGCACCGAGTCCGGGACAGGGAGCGGCTACACCTTC | CASTESGTGSGYTF
TRBJ2-6 | TRBV9 | NA | NA | TGTGCCAGCAGCTCCCTTTCCTCTGGGGCCAACGTCCTGACTTTC | CASSSLSSGANVLTF
TRBJ2-1 | TRBV9 | NA | NA | TGTGCCAGCAGCGCTTCGGGTTCCTCCTACAATGAGCAGTTCTTC | CASSASGSSYNEQFF
TRBJ1-4 | TRBV25-1 | NA | NA | TGTGCCAGCGAAGGGGGTAACACTAATGAAAAACTGTTTTTT | CASEGGNTNEKLFF
TRBJ1-2 | TRBV4-2 | TRBD1 | NA | TGTGCCAGCAGCCAGGAGTCTGACAGGGGGCGTATCTATGGCTACACCTTC | CASSQESDRGRIYGYTF
TRBJ1-1 | TRBV5-1 | NA | once | TGCGCCAGCAGGACAGAGAACACTGAAGCTTTCTTT | CASRTENTEAFF
TRBJ2-3 | TRBV25-1 | TRBD2 | NA | TGTGCCAGCAGTGAATCTAAGCGGGATTGGGATACGCAGTATTTT | CASSESKRDWDTQYF
TRBJ1-2 | TRBV7-8 | NA | NA | TGTGCCAGCAGCTTAGGAGGGGTCTATGGCTACACCTTC | CASSLGGVYGYTF
TRBJ1-5 | TRBV7-9 | NA | NA | TGTGCCAGCAGTGGGCCCCCGAGCAATCAGCCCCAGCATTTT | CASSGPPSNQPQHF
TRBJ1-2 | TRBV19 | TRBD1 | NA | TGTGCCAGTAGTCCAGCTAGGACAGGGGTCTATGGCTACACCTTC | CASSPARTGVYGYTF
TRBJ1-1 | TRBV5-4 | TRBD1 | NA | TGTGCCAGCAGCGGGGGACAGATGAACACTGAAGCTTTCTTT | CASSGGQMNTEAFF
TRBJ2-7 | TRBV30 | NA | NA | TGTGCCTGGAGTGTTACACGACAGAAACTCGAGCAGTACTTC | CAWSVTRQKLEQYF
TRBJ2-7 | TRBV3-1/TRBV3-2 | NA | NA | TGTGCCAGCAGCCGAGAGCGCGAGCAGTACTTC | CASSREREQYF
TRBJ2-3 | TRBV29-1 | NA | NA | TGCAGCGTTGGAAGGAAAACAGATACGCAGTATTTT | CSVGRKTDTQYF
TRBJ2-7 | TRBV30 | TRBD2 | NA | TGTGCCTGGAGTGTACCGCTAGCGGGACTCTACGAGCAGTACTTC | CAWSVPLAGLYEQYF
TRBJ2-7 | TRBV7-3 | TRBD1 | NA | TGTGCCAGCAGCTTAACGAGGACAGGGCCCTACGAGCAGTACTTC | CASSLTRTGPYEQYF
TRBJ2-7 | TRBV27 | NA | NA | TGTGCCAGCAGCTTCAGGCGGACCTACGAGCAGTACTTC | CASSFRRTYEQYF
TRBJ1-5 | TRBV7-9 | NA | NA | TGTGCCAGCAGCTTAGAGGGCTACAATCAGCCCCAGCATTTT | CASSLEGYNQPQHF